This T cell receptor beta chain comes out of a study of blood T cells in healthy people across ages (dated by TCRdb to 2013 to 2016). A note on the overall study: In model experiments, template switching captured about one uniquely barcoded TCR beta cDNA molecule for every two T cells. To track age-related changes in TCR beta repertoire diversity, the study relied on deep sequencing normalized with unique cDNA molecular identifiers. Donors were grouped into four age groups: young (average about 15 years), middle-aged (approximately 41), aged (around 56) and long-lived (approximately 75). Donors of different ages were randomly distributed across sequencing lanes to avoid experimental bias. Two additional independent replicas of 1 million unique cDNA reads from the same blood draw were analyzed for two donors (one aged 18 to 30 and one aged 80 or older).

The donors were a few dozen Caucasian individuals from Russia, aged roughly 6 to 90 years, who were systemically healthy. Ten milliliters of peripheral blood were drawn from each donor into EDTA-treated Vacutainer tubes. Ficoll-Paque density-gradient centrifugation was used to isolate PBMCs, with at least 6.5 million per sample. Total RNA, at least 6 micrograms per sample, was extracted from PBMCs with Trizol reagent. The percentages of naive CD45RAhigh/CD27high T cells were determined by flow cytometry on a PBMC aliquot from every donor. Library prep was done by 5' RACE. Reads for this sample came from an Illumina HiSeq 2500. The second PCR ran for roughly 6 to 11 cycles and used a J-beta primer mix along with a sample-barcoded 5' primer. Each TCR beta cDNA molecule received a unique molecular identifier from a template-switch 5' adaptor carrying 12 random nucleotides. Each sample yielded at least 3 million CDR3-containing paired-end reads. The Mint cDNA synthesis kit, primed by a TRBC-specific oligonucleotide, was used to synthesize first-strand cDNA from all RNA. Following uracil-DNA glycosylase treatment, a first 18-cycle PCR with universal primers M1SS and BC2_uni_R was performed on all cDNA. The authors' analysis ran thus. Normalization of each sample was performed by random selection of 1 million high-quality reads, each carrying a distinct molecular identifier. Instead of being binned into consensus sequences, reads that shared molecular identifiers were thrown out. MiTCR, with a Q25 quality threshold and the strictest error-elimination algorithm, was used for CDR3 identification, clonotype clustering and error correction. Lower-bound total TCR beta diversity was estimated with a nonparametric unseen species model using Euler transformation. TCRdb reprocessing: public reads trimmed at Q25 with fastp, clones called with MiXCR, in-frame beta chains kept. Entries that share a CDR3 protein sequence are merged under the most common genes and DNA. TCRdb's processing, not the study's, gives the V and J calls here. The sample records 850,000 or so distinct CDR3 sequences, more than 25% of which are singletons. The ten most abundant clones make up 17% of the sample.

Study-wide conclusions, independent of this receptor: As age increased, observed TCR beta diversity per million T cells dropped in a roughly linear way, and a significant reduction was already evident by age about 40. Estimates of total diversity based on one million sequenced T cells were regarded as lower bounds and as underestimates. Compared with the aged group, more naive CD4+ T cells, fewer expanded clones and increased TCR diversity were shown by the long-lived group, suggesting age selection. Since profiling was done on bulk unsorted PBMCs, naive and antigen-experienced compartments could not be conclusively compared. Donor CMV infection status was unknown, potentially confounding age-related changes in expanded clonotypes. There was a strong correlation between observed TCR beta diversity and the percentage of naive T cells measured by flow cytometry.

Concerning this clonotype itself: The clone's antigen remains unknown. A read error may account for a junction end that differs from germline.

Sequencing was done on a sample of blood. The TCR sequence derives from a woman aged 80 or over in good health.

CDR3 sequence: CSAGDKNPRGFF. The DNA sequence is given as TGCAGTGCTGGAGATAAGAACCCCCGGGGGTTCTTC. The V and J genes are TRBV20-1 and TRBJ2-1; the D region possibly corresponds to TRBD2 (5 bases align). The cysteine opens and the phenylalanine closes a CDR3 of 12 amino acids. CDR3 DNA is the only sequence kept; it has 36 bases, read in frame from the first base. The germline V gene (reference sequence) yields DFQATT for CDR1 and SNEGSKA for CDR2.